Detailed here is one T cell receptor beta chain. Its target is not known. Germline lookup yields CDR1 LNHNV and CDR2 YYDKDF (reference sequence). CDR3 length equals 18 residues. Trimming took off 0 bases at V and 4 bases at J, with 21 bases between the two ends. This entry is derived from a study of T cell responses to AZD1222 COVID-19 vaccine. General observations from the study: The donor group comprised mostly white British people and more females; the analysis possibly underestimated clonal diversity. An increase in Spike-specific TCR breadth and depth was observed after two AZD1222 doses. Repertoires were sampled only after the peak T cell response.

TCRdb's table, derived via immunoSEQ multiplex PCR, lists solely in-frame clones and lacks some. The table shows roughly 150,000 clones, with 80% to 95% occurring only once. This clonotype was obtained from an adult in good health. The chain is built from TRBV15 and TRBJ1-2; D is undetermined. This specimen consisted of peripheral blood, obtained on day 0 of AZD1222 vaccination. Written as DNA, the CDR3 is TGTGCCACCAGCAGAGATCTGGGCCTGGGCGGGGAAGGCTATGGCTACACCTTC. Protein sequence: CATSRDLGLGGEGYGYTF.